This entry lists 13 T cell receptor beta chains sequenced from one sample in a study of shared clonotypes between healthy human individuals. Repertoires were generated with immunoSEQ multiplex PCR, while TCRdb's copy carries only in-frame clones and drops some. Among some 1 million clones listed, about 80% were seen once. Specimen: memory CD4+ T cells sorted from blood. Documented subset: CD45RA-negative fraction. The receptors come from a man aged 18 to 35 in good health.

This chain joins TRBV5-1 and TRBJ1-6; D possibly corresponds to TRBD1 (6 bases). Trimming removed 4 bases at V and 6 bases at J, with 11 bases between. CDR1 is SGHRS, CDR2 YFSETQ, per germline. This CDR3 contains 14 residues. CDR3 sequence: CASSPGTTNSPLHF. CDR3 coding DNA: TGCGCCAGCAGCCCGGGGACAACTAATTCACCCCTCCACTTT.

This clone came up a few times. The CDR3 is CAISERLTDTQYF. CDR3 bases: TGTGCCATCAGTGAACGGCTCACAGATACGCAGTATTTT. The rearrangement joins TRBV10-3 to TRBJ2-3; D ambiguous. The germline V gene encodes CDR1 ENHRY and CDR2 SYGVKD. The CDR3 is 13 residues long. V dropped 3 bases and J dropped 2 bases, with 6 bases sitting between them.

CDR3 DNA sequence: TGTGCCAGCAGTTCAGGGGCCCGCAACTCCTACGAGCAGTACTTC. It specifies CASSSGARNSYEQYF. This chain uses TRBV6-1 with TRBJ2-7; weak D call: TRBD1 (6 bases). The CDR3 sequence is 15 residues long. Germline assignment: CDR1 MNHNS and CDR2 SASEGT. The ends were cut back, 5 bases at V and 0 bases at J, with 14 bases in the middle.

This sequence joins TRBV7-2 and TRBJ2-1, with a weak D call TRBD1 (5 bases). Trimming shortened V by 2 bases and J by 12 bases, and 8 bases separated the two germline ends. The length of the CDR3 is 11 residues. The germline gives CDR1 SGHTA, CDR2 FQGNSA. CDR3 nucleotides: TGTGCCAGCAGCTTAATAGGGGCGCAGTTCTTC. Translation: CASSLIGAQFF. Full variable domain (outside the CDR3, taken from reference TRBV7-2 and TRBJ2-1): GAGVSQSPSNKVTEKGKDVELRCDPISGHTALYWYRQSLGQGLEFLIYFQGNSAPDKSGLPSDRFSAERTGGSVSTLTIQRTQQEDSAVYLCASSLIGAQFFGPGTRLTVL.

The chain uses TRBV4-1 and TRBJ2-3; 9 nucleotides line up with TRBD2. Looked up from germline, CDR1 is MGHRA and CDR2 is YSYEKL. V was clipped by 4 bases and J by 5 bases; unmatched bases: 7. The CDR3 extends over 15 amino acids. CDR3 bases: TGCGCCAGCAGCCGCGGGGGGGCCAGTAGAGATACGCAGTATTTT. Translating gives CASSRGGASRDTQYF.

V gene TRBV27 combines with J gene TRBJ2-7, with 9 bases that match TRBD1. With V trimmed by 5 bases and J by 7 bases, 12 bases remained unmatched. CDR3 size: 15 residues. Looked up from germline, CDR1 is MNHEY and CDR2 is SMNVEV (reference sequence). The DNA of the CDR3 is TGTGCCAGCAGTCAATCAACTCGGACAGGGGAGGAGCAGTACTTC. Protein product: CASSQSTRTGEEQYF.

In regard to this clone: Other DNA variants within this sample encode the same CDR3. CDR3 residues: CASSLAGETYNEQFF. CDR3 DNA: TGCGCCAGCAGCTTGGCAGGCGAAACCTACAATGAGCAGTTCTTC. The chain employs TRBV5-1 and TRBJ2-1; no definite D call. Germline V gene data show CDR1 as SGHRS and CDR2 as YFSETQ. V was pared by 0 bases and J by 2 bases, with 9 bases between. CDR3 length: 15 amino acids.

V gene TRBV7-8 combines with J gene TRBJ2-5, with D perhaps matching TRBD2 (6 bases). The V end lost 1 base, the J end lost 4 bases, and 13 bases lay between the germline ends. The length of the CDR3 is 15 residues. Germline loops: CDR1 SGHVS, CDR2 FQNEAQ. CDR3 nucleotides: TGTGCCAGCAGCTTAGAGTGGGGGGTGAGAGAGACCCAGTACTTC. Encoded protein: CASSLEWGVRETQYF.

The chain recombines TRBV2 with TRBJ2-6; the D gene is possibly TRBD1 (6 bases). CDR1 SNHLY and CDR2 FYNNEI come from the germline V gene. V lost 8 bases and J 3 bases, leaving 14 bases between the germline ends. This CDR3 comprises 15 residues. CDR3 nucleotides: TGTGCCAGCTTAAATAACAGGGTTGGGGCCAACGTCCTGACTTTC. It translates to CASLNNRVGANVLTF. Full variable domain (outside the CDR3, taken from reference TRBV2 and TRBJ2-6): EPEVTQTPSHQVTQMGQEVILRCVPISNHLYFYWYRQILGQKVEFLVSFYNNEISEKSEIFDDQFSVERPDGSNFTLKIRSTKLEDSAMYFCASLNNRVGANVLTFGAGSRLTVL.

The CDR3 loop is CASSLFSGELFF. The CDR3 DNA reads as TGTGCCAGCAGTCTATTCTCCGGGGAGCTGTTTTTT. The chain recombines TRBV28 with TRBJ2-2; D is ambiguous. Germline V gives CDR1 MDHEN, CDR2 SYDVKM. The CDR3 loop spans 12 amino acids. Trimming cost V 5 bases and J 6 bases, with 7 bases left between them.

The chain employs TRBV18 and TRBJ2-1, with 7 bases identical to TRBD1. The trim removed 9 bases at V and 8 bases at J, leaving 10 bases unmatched. In germline, CDR1 is KGHSH, CDR2 LQKENI. The CDR3 sequence is 13 residues long. CDR3 loop: CASKQGLVDEQFF. CDR3 sequence (DNA): TGTGCCAGTAAACAGGGGCTCGTGGATGAGCAGTTCTTC. The full variable domain, its missing parts supplied by reference TRBV18 and TRBJ2-1, is NAGVMQNPRHLVRRRGQEARLRCSPMKGHSHVYWYRQLPEEGLKFMVYLQKENIIDESGMPKERFSAEFPKEGPSILRIQQVVRGDSAAYFCASKQGLVDEQFFGPGTRLTVL.

This clone has more than one count but fewer than ten. This chain joins TRBV2 and TRBJ2-3, with a tentative D call TRBD2 (7 bases). V was trimmed by 10 bases and J by 5 bases, leaving 16 bases between them. Germline V CDR1 and CDR2: SNHLY, FYNNEI. The CDR3 is 13 residues long. CDR3 in DNA: TGTGCCAACCACGGGGGGCCCGGAGATACGCAGTATTTT. Amino acid sequence: CANHGGPGDTQYF.

This clone was detected ten times or more. This rearrangement joins TRBV20-1 to TRBJ1-5, with unresolved D. This CDR3 is 10 amino acids long. The V gene's germline CDR1 is DFQATT and CDR2 SNEGSKA (reference sequence). V dropped 3 bases and J dropped 9 bases, with 6 bases sitting between them. The CDR3 nucleotides read TGCAGTGCTAGTTCGTGGCCCCAGCATTTT. Amino acid sequence: CSASSWPQHF.